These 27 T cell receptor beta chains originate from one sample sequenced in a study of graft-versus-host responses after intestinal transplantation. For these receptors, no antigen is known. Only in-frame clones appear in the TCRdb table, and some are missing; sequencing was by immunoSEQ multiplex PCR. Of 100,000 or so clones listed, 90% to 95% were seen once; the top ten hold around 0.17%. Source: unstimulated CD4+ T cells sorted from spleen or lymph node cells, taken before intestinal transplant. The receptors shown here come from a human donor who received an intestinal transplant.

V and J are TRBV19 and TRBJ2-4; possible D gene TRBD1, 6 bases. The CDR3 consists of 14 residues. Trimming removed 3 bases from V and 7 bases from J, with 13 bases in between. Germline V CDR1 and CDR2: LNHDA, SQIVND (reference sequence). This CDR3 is CASSILQGRNIQYF. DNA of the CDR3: TGTGCCAGTAGTATCTTACAGGGTAGGAACATTCAGTACTTC.

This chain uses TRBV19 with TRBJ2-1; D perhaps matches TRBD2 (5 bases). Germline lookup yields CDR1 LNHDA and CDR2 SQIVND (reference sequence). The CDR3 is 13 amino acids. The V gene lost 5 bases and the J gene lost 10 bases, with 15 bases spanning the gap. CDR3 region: CASSLRVQREQFF. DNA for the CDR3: TGTGCCAGTAGTTTGCGGGTCCAGAGGGAGCAGTTCTTC.

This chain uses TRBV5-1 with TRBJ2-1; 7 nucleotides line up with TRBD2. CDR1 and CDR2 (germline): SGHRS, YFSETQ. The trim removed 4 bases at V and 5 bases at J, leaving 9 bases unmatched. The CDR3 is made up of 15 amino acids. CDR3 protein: CASSHRTRVDNEQFF. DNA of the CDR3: TGCGCCAGCAGCCACAGGACTAGGGTAGACAATGAGCAGTTCTTC.

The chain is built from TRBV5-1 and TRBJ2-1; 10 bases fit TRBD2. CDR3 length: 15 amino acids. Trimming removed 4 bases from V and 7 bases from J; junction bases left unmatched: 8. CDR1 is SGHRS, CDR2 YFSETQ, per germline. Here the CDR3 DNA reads TGCGCCAGCAGCAGGACTAGCGGATGGCTGAATGAGCAGTTCTTC. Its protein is CASSRTSGWLNEQFF.

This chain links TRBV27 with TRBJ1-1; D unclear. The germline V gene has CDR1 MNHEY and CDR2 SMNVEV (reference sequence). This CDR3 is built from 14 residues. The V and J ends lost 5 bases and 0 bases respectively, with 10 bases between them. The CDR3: CASSPRTVNTEAFF. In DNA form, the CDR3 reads TGTGCCAGCAGTCCGAGGACTGTGAACACTGAAGCTTTCTTT.

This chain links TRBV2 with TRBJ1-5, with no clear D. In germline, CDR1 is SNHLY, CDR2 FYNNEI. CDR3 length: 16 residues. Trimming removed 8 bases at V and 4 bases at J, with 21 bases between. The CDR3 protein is CASSGEIVTGNQPQHF. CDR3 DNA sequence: TGTGCCAGCTCCGGGGAGATAGTGACGGGTAATCAGCCCCAGCATTTT. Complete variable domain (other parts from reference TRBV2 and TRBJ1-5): EPEVTQTPSHQVTQMGQEVILRCVPISNHLYFYWYRQILGQKVEFLVSFYNNEISEKSEIFDDQFSVERPDGSNFTLKIRSTKLEDSAMYFCASSGEIVTGNQPQHFGDGTRLSIL.

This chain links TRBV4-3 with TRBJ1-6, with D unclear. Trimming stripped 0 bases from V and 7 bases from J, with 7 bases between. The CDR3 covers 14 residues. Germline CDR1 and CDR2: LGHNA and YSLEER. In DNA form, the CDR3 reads TGCGCCAGCAGCCAAGATTTGGCAAATTCACCCCTCCACTTT. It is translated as CASSQDLANSPLHF.

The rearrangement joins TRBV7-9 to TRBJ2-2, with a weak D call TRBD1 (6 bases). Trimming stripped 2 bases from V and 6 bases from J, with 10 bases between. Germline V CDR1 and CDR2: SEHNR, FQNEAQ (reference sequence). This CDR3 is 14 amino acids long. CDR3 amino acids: CASSLMPGAGELFF. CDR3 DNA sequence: TGTGCCAGCAGCTTAATGCCAGGGGCCGGGGAGCTGTTTTTT. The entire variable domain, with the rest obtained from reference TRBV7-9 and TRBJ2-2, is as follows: DTGVSQNPRHKITKRGQNVTFRCDPISEHNRLYWYRQTLGQGPEFLTYFQNEAQLEKSRLLSDRFSAERPKGSFSTLEIQRTEQGDSAMYLCASSLMPGAGELFFGEGSRLTVL.

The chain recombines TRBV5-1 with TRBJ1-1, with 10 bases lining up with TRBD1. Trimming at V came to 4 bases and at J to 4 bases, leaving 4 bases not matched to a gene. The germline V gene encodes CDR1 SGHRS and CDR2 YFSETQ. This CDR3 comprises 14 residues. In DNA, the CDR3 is TGCGCCAGCAGCCCAGGGACAGGGGCCACTGAAGCTTTCTTT. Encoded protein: CASSPGTGATEAFF. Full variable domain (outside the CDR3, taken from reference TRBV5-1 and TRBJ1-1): KAGVTQTPRYLIKTRGQQVTLSCSPISGHRSVSWYQQTPGQGLQFLFEYFSETQRNKGNFPGRFSGRQFSNSRSEMNVSTLELGDSALYLCASSPGTGATEAFFGQGTRLTVV.

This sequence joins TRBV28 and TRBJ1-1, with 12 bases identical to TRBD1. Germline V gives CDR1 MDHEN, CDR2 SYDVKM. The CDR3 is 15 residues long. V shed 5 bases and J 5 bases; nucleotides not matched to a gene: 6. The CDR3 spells CASSPRDRGQTEAFF. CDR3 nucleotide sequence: TGTGCCAGCAGTCCTCGGGACAGGGGGCAGACTGAAGCTTTCTTT.

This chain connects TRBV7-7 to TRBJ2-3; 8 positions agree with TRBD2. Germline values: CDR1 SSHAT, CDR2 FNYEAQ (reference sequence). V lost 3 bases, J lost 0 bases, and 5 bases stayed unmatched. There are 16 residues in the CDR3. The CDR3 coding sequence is TGTGCCAGCAGCTTGGGACTAGTCGTGAGCACAGATACGCAGTATTTT. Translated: CASSLGLVVSTDTQYF. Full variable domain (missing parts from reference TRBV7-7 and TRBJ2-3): GAGVSQSPRYKVTKRGQDVTLRCDPISSHATLYWYQQALGQGPEFLTYFNYEAQPDKSGLPSDRFSAERPEGSISTLTIQRTEQRDSAMYRCASSLGLVVSTDTQYFGPGTRLTVL.

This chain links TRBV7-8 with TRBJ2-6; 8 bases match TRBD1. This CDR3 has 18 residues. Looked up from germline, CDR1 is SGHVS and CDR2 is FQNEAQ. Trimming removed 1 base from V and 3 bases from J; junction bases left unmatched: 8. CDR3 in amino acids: CASSLVVTGGGGANVLTF. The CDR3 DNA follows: TGTGCCAGCAGCTTAGTCGTCACAGGGGGTGGTGGGGCCAACGTCCTGACTTTC. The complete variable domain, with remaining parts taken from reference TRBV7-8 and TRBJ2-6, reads GAGVSQSPRYKVAKRGQDVALRCDPISGHVSLFWYQQALGQGPEFLTYFQNEAQLDKSGLPSDRFFAERPEGSVSTLKIQRTQQEDSAVYLCASSLVVTGGGGANVLTFGAGSRLTVL.

The CDR3 region is CASSYSRQVSGANVLTF. DNA of the CDR3: TGCGCCAGCAGCTACTCTAGACAGGTCTCTGGGGCCAACGTCCTGACTTTC. This chain uses TRBV10-1 with TRBJ2-6; TRBD1 is a possible D gene (6 bases). CDR3 length: 17 residues. Trimming removed 6 bases at V and 0 bases at J, with 15 bases between. Germline V gives CDR1 WNHNN, CDR2 SYGVQD (reference sequence).

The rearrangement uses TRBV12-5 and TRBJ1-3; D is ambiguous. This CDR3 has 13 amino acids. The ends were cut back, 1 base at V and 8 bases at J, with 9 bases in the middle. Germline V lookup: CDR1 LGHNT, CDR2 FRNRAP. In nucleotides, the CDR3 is TGTGCTAGTGGTTTGGGACTTTCAGACACCATATATTTT. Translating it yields CASGLGLSDTIYF.

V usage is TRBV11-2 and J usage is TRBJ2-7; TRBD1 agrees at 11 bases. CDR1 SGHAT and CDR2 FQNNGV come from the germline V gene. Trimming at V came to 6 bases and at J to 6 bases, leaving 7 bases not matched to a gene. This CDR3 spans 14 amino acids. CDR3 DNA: TGTGCCAGCAGTCAGGACAGGGGGCTTAGCGAGCAGTACTTC. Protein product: CASSQDRGLSEQYF.

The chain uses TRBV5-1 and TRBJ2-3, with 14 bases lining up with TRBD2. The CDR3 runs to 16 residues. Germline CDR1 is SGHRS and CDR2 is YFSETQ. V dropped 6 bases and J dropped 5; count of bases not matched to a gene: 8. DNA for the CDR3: TGCGCCAGCACGCCAATAGGGACTAGCGGGGGAGATACGCAGTATTTT. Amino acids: CASTPIGTSGGDTQYF.

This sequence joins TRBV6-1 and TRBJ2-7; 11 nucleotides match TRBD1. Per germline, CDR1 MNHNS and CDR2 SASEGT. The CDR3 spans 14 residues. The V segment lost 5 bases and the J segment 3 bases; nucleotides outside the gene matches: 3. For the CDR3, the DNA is TGTGCCAGCAGTAAGGACAGGGGGCACTACGAGCAGTACTTC. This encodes CASSKDRGHYEQYF.

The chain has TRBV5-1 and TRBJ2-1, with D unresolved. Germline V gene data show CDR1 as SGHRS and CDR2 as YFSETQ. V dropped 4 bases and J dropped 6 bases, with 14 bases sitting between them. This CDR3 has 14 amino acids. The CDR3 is CASSPLLAGNEQFF. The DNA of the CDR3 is TGCGCCAGCAGCCCCTTGTTAGCCGGCAATGAGCAGTTCTTC.

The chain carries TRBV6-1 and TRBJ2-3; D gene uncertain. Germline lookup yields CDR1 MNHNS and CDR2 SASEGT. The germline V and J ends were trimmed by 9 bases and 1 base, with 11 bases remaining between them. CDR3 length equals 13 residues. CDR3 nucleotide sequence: TGTGCCAGTCGGGTAAGAGGCACAGATACGCAGTATTTT. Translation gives CASRVRGTDTQYF.

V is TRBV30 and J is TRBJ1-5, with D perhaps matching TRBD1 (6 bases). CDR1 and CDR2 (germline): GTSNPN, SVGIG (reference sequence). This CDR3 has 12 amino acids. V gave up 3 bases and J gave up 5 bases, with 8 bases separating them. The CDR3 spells CAWSRGYQPQHF. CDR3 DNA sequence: TGTGCCTGGAGCAGGGGTTATCAGCCCCAGCATTTT.

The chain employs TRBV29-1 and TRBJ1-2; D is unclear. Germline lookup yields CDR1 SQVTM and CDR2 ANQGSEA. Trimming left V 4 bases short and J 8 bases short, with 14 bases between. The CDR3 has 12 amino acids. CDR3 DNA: TGCAGCGTTGCCGGGATTGTTGTCGGCTACACCTTC. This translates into CSVAGIVVGYTF.

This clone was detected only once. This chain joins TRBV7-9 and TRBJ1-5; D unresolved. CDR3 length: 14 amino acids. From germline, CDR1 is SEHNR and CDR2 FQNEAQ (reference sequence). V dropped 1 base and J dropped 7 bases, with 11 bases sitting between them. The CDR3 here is CASSLGGSGQPQHF. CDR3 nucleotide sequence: TGTGCCAGCAGCTTAGGAGGTTCGGGGCAGCCCCAGCATTTT.

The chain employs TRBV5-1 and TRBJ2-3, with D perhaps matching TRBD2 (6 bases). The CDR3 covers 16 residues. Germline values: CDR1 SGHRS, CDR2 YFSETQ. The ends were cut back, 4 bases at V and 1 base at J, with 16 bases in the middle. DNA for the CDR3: TGCGCCAGCAGCCCGGGGGTCGGAGGGGGCACAGATACGCAGTATTTT. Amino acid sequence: CASSPGVGGGTDTQYF.

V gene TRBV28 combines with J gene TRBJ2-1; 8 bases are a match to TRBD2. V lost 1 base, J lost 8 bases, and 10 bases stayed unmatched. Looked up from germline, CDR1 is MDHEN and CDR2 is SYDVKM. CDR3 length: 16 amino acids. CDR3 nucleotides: TGTGCCAGCAGTTTATACTCGAGCGGGAGTCAGCATGAGCAGTTCTTC. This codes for CASSLYSSGSQHEQFF.

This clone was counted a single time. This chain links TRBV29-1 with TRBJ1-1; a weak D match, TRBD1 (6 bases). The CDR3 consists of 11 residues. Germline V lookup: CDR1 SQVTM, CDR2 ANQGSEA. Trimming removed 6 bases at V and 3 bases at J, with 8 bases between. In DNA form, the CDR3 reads TGCAGCGTCCGGACAGACACTGAAGCTTTCTTT. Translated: CSVRTDTEAFF.

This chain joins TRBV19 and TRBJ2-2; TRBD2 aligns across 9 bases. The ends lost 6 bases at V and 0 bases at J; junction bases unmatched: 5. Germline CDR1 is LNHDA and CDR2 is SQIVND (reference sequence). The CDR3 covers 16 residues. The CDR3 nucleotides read TGTGCCAGTAGCCAGGTAGCGGGGGCGAACACCGGGGAGCTGTTTTTT. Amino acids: CASSQVAGANTGELFF.

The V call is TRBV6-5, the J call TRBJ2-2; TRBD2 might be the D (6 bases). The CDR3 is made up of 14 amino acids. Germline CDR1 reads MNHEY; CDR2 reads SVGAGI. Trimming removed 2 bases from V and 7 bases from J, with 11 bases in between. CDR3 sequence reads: CASSYARELGELFF. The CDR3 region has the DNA TGTGCCAGCAGTTACGCCCGGGAGCTCGGGGAGCTGTTTTTT.